This entry describes one T cell receptor beta chain. Its antigen remains unidentified. Germline values: CDR1 PRHDT, CDR2 FYEKMQ (reference sequence). There are 13 residues in the CDR3. Trimming took off 1 base at V and 0 bases at J, with 3 bases between the two ends. The record originates from a study of OX40 agonist ivuxolimab in advanced cancers. Study at large: Patients achieving partial responses numbered three: one hepatocellular carcinoma case and two cutaneous melanoma cases.

Study observations and caveats: Clonal expansion was seen in CD4+ and CD8+ blood T cells by week 6 at 0.1 to 3.0 mg/kg. Relative to CD4+, CD8+ T cells held more expanded clones on average.

Libraries were prepared by immunoSEQ multiplex PCR; TCRdb keeps only in-frame clonotypes and omits some of them. This sample has 30,000 to 45,000 clones; about 88% occur once, and the top ten carry about 4.3%. The specimen comprised CD4+ or CD8+ T cells sorted from blood, sampled in a trial of the OX40 agonist ivuxolimab. This chain joins TRBV13 and TRBJ2-5; no definite D call. The receptor's source is an adult with an advanced solid tumor such as melanoma, head and neck, liver or kidney cancer. This CDR3 reads CASSLDYQETQYF. CDR3 sequence (DNA): TGTGCCAGCAGCTTAGACTACCAAGAGACCCAGTACTTC.